Each of the 15 T cell receptor beta chains below was sequenced from the same sample in a study of blood T cell repertoires in COVID-19. The protocol was immunoSEQ multiplex PCR, while the TCRdb copy is restricted to in-frame clones and leaves out a portion. The sample yields 200,000 to 250,000 clones, around 80% seen once. Sequenced sample: PBMCs or T cells enriched from blood (not recorded which). These TCRs come from a man between 60 and 70 years old who had recovered from COVID-19.

In its sample, this clone was seen a few times. CDR3 nucleotides: TGTGCCAGCTCACCCGACAGGGGGGACACTGAAGCTTTCTTT. This codes for CASSPDRGDTEAFF. V is TRBV18 and J is TRBJ1-1, with 9 bases fitting TRBD1. CDR1 and CDR2 (germline): KGHSH, LQKENI. V lost 3 bases, J lost 3 bases, and 2 bases stayed unmatched. This CDR3 has 14 residues.

As regards this clone: An end of the junction does not agree with germline; a read error may underlie this. The V gene is TRBV7-7, the J gene TRBJ2-3; D is possibly TRBD1 (6 bases). The CDR3 has 17 residues. Germline V CDR1 and CDR2: SSHAT, FNYEAQ (reference sequence). The CDR3 sequence is CASSLRPRTASTDTQYF. Here the CDR3 DNA reads TGTGCTAGCAGCTTGAGACCAAGGACAGCTAGCACAGATACGCAGTATTTT.

V and J are TRBV6-1 and TRBJ1-5; a possible D gene is TRBD1 (6 bases). The CDR3 totals 16 residues. V was trimmed by 3 bases and J by 7 bases, leaving 19 bases between them. Germline V gives CDR1 MNHNS, CDR2 SASEGT. CDR3 bases: TGTGCCAGCAGTGAGCAAGGGGGACGGGGCCGGCAGCCCCAGCATTTT. This codes for CASSEQGGRGRQPQHF.

The rearrangement links TRBV30 to TRBJ2-1; TRBD2 agrees at 10 bases. This CDR3 region has 14 residues. The V segment lost 0 bases and the J segment 6 bases; nucleotides outside the gene matches: 2. In germline, CDR1 is GTSNPN, CDR2 SVGIG (reference sequence). The CDR3 reads CAWSVSGGRNEQFF. In DNA, the CDR3 is TGTGCCTGGAGTGTTAGCGGGGGGCGCAATGAGCAGTTCTTC.

V gene TRBV11-3 combines with J gene TRBJ1-1, with no clear D. The CDR3 has 14 amino acids. Deletions cut 2 bases from V and 0 bases from J, with 7 bases between. Germline values: CDR1 SGHNT, CDR2 YENEEA. CDR3: CASSLSSVNTEAFF. In nucleotides, the CDR3 is TGTGCCAGCAGCTTATCTTCAGTGAACACTGAAGCTTTCTTT.

The table lists this clone with a count of one. The chain employs TRBV24-1 and TRBJ2-3; D uncertain. Trimming stripped 3 bases from V and 2 bases from J, with 14 bases between. This CDR3 region has 16 residues. The germline V gene encodes CDR1 KGHDR and CDR2 SFDVKD. CDR3 in amino acids: CATSDPARDNTDTQYF. Here the CDR3 DNA reads TGTGCCACCAGTGATCCTGCCAGAGACAACACAGATACGCAGTATTTT.

V usage is TRBV10-3 and J usage is TRBJ1-3; 7 bases are shared with TRBD1. The V gene's germline CDR1 is ENHRY and CDR2 SYGVKD. J was trimmed by 0 bases and V by 11 bases; bases with no gene match: 7. The CDR3 loop spans 14 amino acids. The CDR3 loop reads CAVTTGVSGNTIYF. CDR3 nucleotide sequence: TGTGCCGTAACTACAGGGGTCTCTGGAAACACCATATATTTT.

The V call is TRBV6-5, the J call TRBJ1-1; a possible D gene is TRBD1 (5 bases). Deletions cut 6 bases from V and 5 bases from J, with 19 bases between. Germline V CDR1 and CDR2: MNHEY, SVGAGI. The CDR3 consists of 15 residues. CDR3 nucleotides: TGTGCCAGCAGGCCAGGACATTTGGGGATGACTGAAGCTTTCTTT. Translating it yields CASRPGHLGMTEAFF.

This clone has just one count. This chain joins TRBV7-9 and TRBJ2-5; 10 bases are a match to TRBD2. Germline CDR1 and CDR2: SEHNR and FQNEAQ (reference sequence). V shed 4 bases, J shed 4 bases, and the junction held 9 bases outside the gene matches. CDR3 length: 16 residues. CDR3 nucleotides: TGTGCCAGCAGCTCGGGGAGCGGGGGGGCCGGAGAGACCCAGTACTTC. Residues: CASSSGSGGAGETQYF.

This clone occurred a few times. The chain couples TRBV19 to TRBJ1-6; D is undetermined. Germline V lookup: CDR1 LNHDA, CDR2 SQIVND (reference sequence). This CDR3 spans 14 amino acids. V dropped 10 bases and J dropped 0 bases, with 10 bases sitting between them. The CDR3 coding sequence is TGTGCCATTTCTGAGGGCTCCTATAATTCACCCCTCCACTTT. It encodes CAISEGSYNSPLHF.

The rearrangement uses TRBV7-8 and TRBJ2-3; TRBD2 matches at 8 bases. The CDR3 runs 15 residues. The V gene end was trimmed by 4 bases and the J gene end by 8 bases; junction bases not matched to a gene: 11. CDR1 is SGHVS, CDR2 FQNEAQ, per germline. CDR3 amino acids: CASSSREGGAGTQYF. The CDR3 DNA reads TGTGCCAGCAGCTCCCGGGAGGGGGGGGCCGGTACGCAGTATTTT.

The chain carries TRBV5-1 and TRBJ1-6, with 7 positions matching TRBD1. The CDR3 sequence is 18 residues long. V shed 0 bases and J 10 bases; nucleotides not matched to a gene: 16. Germline-derived CDR1 and CDR2 are SGHRS and YFSETQ. CDR3 region: CASSLGQGSGSGNSPLHF. Here the CDR3 DNA reads TGCGCCAGCAGCTTGGGACAGGGATCTGGGTCGGGGAACTCACCCCTCCACTTT.

V usage is TRBV6-2 or TRBV6-3 and J usage is TRBJ1-1; D perhaps matches TRBD1 (5 bases). The CDR3 runs to 16 residues. The ends were cut back, 2 bases at V and 1 base at J, with 14 bases in the middle. The germline V gene encodes CDR1 MNHEY and CDR2 SVGEGT. CDR3 DNA: TGTGCCAGCAGTTACCTACAGGTTGGGGAGAACACTGAAGCTTTCTTT. Encoded protein: CASSYLQVGENTEAFF.

Turning to this clone: This CDR3 is also generated by other DNA sequences in the sample. Written as DNA, the CDR3 is TGCGCCAGCAGCCAAGATCTCGGGGGGTATGGCTACACCTTC. Translation gives CASSQDLGGYGYTF. The chain recombines TRBV4-3 with TRBJ1-2, with D possibly being TRBD1 (5 bases). V was clipped by 0 bases and J by 5 bases, with 10 bases between them. This CDR3 region has 14 residues. Looked up from germline, CDR1 is LGHNA and CDR2 is YSLEER.

The rearrangement links TRBV24-1 to TRBJ2-1; D possibly corresponds to TRBD2 (5 bases). The CDR3 loop spans 15 amino acids. Trimming cost V 8 bases and J 2 bases, with 15 bases left between them. Germline CDR1 and CDR2: KGHDR and SFDVKD. CDR3 nucleotides: TGTGCCACCACGGAGGAGAGGGAGACCTACAATGAGCAGTTCTTC. Translation gives CATTEERETYNEQFF.